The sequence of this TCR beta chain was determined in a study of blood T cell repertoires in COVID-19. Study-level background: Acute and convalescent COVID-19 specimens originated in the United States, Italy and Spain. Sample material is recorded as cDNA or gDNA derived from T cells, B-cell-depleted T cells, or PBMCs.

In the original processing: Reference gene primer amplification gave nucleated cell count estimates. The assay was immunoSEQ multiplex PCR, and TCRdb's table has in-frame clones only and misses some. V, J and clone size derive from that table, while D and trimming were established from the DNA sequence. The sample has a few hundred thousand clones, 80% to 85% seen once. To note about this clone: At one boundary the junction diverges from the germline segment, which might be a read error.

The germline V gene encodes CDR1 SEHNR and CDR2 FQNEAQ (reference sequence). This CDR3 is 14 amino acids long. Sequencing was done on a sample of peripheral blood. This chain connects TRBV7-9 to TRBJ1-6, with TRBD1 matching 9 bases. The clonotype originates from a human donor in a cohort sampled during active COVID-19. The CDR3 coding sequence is TGTGCCAGCAACTTACAGGGGGCTAATTCACCCCTCCACTTT. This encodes CASNLQGANSPLHF.